The present T cell receptor (beta chain) was sequenced within a study of regulatory T cells in long-lasting Graves disease. V gave up 7 bases and J gave up 6 bases; unmatched junction bases: 11. The CDR3 runs 15 residues. The V gene's germline CDR1 is MNHNS and CDR2 SASEGT. Study-wide findings and caveats: TRBV28, TRBJ1-2 and TRBJ2-5 were favored in persistent disease.

Noted time point: newly diagnosed GD, antithyroid drugs for less than 3 months. PBMC RNA served as the TCR library source. Graves' disease diagnosis relied on American Thyroid Association guidelines. Assembly of TCR beta libraries relied on iRepertoire HTBI primers together with Arm-PCR of CDR3 regions. MiXCR was run by TCRdb on the multiplex PCR reads, yielding one entry per CDR3 protein. This table has fewer than 500,000 distinct CDR3 sequences, about 16% appearing once. As for this clonotype: Its antigen is as yet unknown.

These data also formed part of another study, on T cells in Graves' hyperthyroidism and ophthalmopathy. As that study records: Among the patients, aged 18 to 65, hyperthyroidism was newly diagnosed and had lasted under 2 months.

The J gene is TRBJ2-7, the V gene TRBV6-1; 11 positions agree with TRBD1. Sequenced material: peripheral blood mononuclear cells (PBMCs), taken at new diagnosis, from a patient treated with antithyroid drugs. The TCR originated in a man aged 35 to 55 with Graves disease. The CDR3 region is CASNPTAGTGGEQYF. CDR3 bases: TGTGCCAGCAATCCGACCGCCGGGACAGGGGGCGAGCAGTACTTC.